Given below is one TCR beta chain in context. The sample carries other DNA sequences with the same CDR3. The CDR3 length is 14 residues. The V gene lost 0 bases and the J gene lost 4 bases, with 10 bases spanning the gap. Germline assignment: CDR1 SGHNT and CDR2 YYREEE (reference sequence). This entry belongs to a study of blood T cell repertoires in COVID-19. In the original processing: Amplification with reference gene primers provided the estimates of nucleated cell counts. Libraries were prepared by immunoSEQ multiplex PCR; TCRdb keeps only in-frame clonotypes and omits some of them. V and J calls and clone size are copied from that table; D and trimming were computed from the DNA. This sample has some 250,000 clones, with 75% to 90% found just once.

This chain links TRBV5-4 with TRBJ1-2; perhaps TRBD1 as D (5 bases). Sequencing input: peripheral blood. This TCR came from a young man with active or convalescent COVID-19. DNA for the CDR3: TGTGCCAGCAGCTTGGTTGGGCAGGGCTATGGCTACACCTTC. This sequence encodes CASSLVGQGYGYTF. Full variable domain (outside the CDR3, taken from reference TRBV5-4 and TRBJ1-2): ETGVTQSPTHLIKTRGQQVTLRCSSQSGHNTVSWYQQALGQGPQFIFQYYREEENGRGNFPPRFSGLQFPNYSSELNVNALELDDSALYLCASSLVGQGYGYTFGSGTRLTVV.